A selection of T cell receptor beta chains follows, all from one sample in a study of monozygotic twins with inflammatory bowel disease. Reanalyzing the 5' RACE reads, TCRdb keeps one entry per CDR3 protein, without DNA. The table for this sample gives over 110,000 distinct CDR3 sequences. Material for sequencing was blood. The receptors stem from a human donor with ulcerative colitis or Crohn's disease, or a healthy co-twin of an affected twin (not recorded which). The CDR3 runs from the conserved cysteine through the conserved F or W.

j_gene | v_gene | CDR3aa
TRBJ1-5 | TRBV20-1 | CSASGPDRASQPQHF
TRBJ2-4 | TRBV7-2 | CASSLTGGQVGKNIQYF
TRBJ2-7 | TRBV20-1 | CSAGLLFYEQYF
TRBJ2-1 | TRBV6-5 | CASSNYNEQFF
TRBJ2-7 | TRBV5-1 | CASSLAVAGLAVPYEQYF
TRBJ2-1 | TRBV12-3/TRBV12-4 | CASSTVGEQFF
TRBJ2-1 | TRBV20-1 | CSASLAGGFYNEQFF
TRBJ2-5 | TRBV12-3/TRBV12-4 | CASSRSGTQYF
TRBJ1-5 | TRBV7-2 | CASSSRTGRNQPQHF
TRBJ1-5 | TRBV5-8 | CASSRTILRPQHF
TRBJ1-2 | TRBV7-9 | CASSSGTGVGYGYTF
TRBJ1-4 | TRBV7-2 | CASSPRGGLWKFF
TRBJ2-5 | TRBV10-3 | CAIGQIQETQYF
TRBJ2-3 | TRBV4-3 | CASSQFTSGGSTDTQYF
TRBJ2-7 | TRBV24-1 | CATSDGSMSSYEQYF
TRBJ2-3 | TRBV15 | CATSRDPTSGVTDTQYF
TRBJ2-1 | TRBV19 | CASGTPNNEQFF
TRBJ2-5 | TRBV7-2 | CASTRGSQETQYF
TRBJ2-1 | TRBV19 | CASSISRAGRYNEQFF
TRBJ1-6 | TRBV7-2 | CASSPEAGRGSPLHF
TRBJ1-1 | TRBV5-1 | CASLRRIGLRAEAFF
TRBJ2-7 | TRBV10-3 | CAISDAGGEAEQYF
TRBJ2-5 | TRBV5-1 | CASIQTGEETQYF
TRBJ2-2 | TRBV7-7 | CASSSGQPANTGELFF
TRBJ1-6 | TRBV5-1 | CASSLQGTALHF
TRBJ2-2 | TRBV28 | CASSTGLAPTGELFF
TRBJ1-4 | TRBV20-1 | CSARDKEKGEKLFF
TRBJ2-7 | TRBV4-3 | CASSQLWTSVGEQYF
TRBJ2-2 | TRBV6-5 | CASSYNRGPGELFF
TRBJ2-7 | TRBV7-2 | CASSLGSSSSYEQYF
TRBJ2-5 | TRBV20-1 | CSASRPETQYF
TRBJ2-7 | TRBV10-3 | CAIGQAGWDSTYEQYF
TRBJ1-6 | TRBV4-1 | CASSQVSRQGLATLHF
TRBJ1-5 | TRBV6-2/TRBV6-3 | CASREVSNQPQHF
TRBJ2-7 | TRBV6-5 | CASSYSIEGGYEQYF
TRBJ2-2 | TRBV9 | CASSVVGRRNTGELFF
TRBJ2-7 | TRBV20-1 | CSARDLGRGREQYF
TRBJ2-5 | TRBV5-4 | CASSLTSGGRGAQYF
TRBJ2-7 | TRBV27 | CASSPKYRSSVYEQYF
TRBJ2-7 | TRBV27 | CASSLRSDSYEQYF